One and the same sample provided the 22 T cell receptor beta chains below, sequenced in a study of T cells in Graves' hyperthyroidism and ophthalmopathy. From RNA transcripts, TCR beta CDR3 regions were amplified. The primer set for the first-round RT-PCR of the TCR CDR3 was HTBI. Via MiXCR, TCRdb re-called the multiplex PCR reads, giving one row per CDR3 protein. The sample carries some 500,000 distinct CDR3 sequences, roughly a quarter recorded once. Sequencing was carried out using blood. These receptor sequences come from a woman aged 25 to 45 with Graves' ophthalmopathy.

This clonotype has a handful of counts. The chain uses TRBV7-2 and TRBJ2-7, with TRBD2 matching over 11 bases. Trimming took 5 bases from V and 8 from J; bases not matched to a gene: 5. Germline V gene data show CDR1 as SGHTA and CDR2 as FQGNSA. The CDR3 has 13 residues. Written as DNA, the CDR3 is TGTGCCAGCAGCCCGACTAGCGGGAAAAAGCAGTACTTC. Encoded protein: CASSPTSGKKQYF. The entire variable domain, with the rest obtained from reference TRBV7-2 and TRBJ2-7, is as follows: GAGVSQSPSNKVTEKGKDVELRCDPISGHTALYWYRQSLGQGLEFLIYFQGNSAPDKSGLPSDRFSAERTGGSVSTLTIQRTQQEDSAVYLCASSPTSGKKQYFGPGTRLTVT.

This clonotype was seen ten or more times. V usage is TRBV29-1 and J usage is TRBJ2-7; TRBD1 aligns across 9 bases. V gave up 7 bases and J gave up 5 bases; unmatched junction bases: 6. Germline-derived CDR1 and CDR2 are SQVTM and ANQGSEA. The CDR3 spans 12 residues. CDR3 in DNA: TGCAGCGCGCGGGACAGGGTGGACGAGCAGTACTTC. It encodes CSARDRVDEQYF.

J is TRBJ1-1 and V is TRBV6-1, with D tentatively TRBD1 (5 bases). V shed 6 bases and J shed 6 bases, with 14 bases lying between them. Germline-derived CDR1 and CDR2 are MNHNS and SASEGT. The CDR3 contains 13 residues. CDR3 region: CASSPTGHPEAFF. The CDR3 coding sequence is TGTGCCAGCAGCCCCACCGGACATCCTGAAGCTTTCTTT.

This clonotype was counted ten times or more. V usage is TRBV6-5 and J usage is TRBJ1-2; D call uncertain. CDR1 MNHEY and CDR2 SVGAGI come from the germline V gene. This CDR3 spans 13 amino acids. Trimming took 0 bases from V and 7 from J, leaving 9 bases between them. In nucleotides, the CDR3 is TGTGCCAGCAGTTACTCGAGGGCCCTTGGCTACACCTTC. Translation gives CASSYSRALGYTF.

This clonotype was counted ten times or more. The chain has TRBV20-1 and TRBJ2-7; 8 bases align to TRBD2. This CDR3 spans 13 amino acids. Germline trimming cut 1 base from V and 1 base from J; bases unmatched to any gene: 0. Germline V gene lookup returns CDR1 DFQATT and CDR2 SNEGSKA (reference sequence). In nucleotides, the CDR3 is TGCAGTGCTAGAGTAGCGGGGTCCTACGAGCAGTACTTC. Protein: CSARVAGSYEQYF.

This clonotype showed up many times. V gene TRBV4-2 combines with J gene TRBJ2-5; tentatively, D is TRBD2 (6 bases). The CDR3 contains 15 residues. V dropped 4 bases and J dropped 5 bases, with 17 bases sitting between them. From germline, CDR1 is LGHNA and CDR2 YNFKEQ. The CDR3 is CASSPLAESRETQYF. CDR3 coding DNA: TGTGCCAGCAGCCCCTTAGCGGAGTCGAGGGAGACCCAGTACTTC.

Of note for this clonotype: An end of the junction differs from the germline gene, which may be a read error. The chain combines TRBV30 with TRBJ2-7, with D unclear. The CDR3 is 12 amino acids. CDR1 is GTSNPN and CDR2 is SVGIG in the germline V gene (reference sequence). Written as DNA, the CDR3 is TGTACCTGGAGTTACAGCTCCTACGAGCAGTACTTC. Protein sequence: CTWSYSSYEQYF.

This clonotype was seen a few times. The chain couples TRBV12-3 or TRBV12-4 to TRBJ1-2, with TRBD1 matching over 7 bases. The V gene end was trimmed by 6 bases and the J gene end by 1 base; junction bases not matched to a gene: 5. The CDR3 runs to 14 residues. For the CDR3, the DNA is TGTGCCAGCAGCCCGGGACAGCTTAACTATGGCTACACCTTC. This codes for CASSPGQLNYGYTF.

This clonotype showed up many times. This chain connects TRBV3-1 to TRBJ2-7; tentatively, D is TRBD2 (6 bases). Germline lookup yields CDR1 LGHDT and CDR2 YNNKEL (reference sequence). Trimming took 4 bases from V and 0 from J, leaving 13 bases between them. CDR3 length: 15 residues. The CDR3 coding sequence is TGTGCCAGCAGCCCCGCCCGGGGGAGCTCCTACGAGCAGTACTTC. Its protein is CASSPARGSSYEQYF.

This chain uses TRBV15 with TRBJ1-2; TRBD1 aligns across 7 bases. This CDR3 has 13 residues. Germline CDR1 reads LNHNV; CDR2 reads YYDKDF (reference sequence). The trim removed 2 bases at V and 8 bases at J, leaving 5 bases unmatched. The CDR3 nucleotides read TGTGCCACCAGCAGACGGACAGGCGGCGGCTACACCTTC. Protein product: CATSRRTGGGYTF.

CDR3: CASSLTRGYGYTF. The CDR3 region has the DNA TGTGCCAGCAGCTTGACGAGGGGCTATGGCTACACCTTC. The rearrangement uses TRBV11-1 and TRBJ1-2; the D gene is possibly TRBD1 (5 bases). The CDR3 extends over 13 amino acids. Germline V gives CDR1 SGHAT, CDR2 FQDESV (reference sequence). Deletions cut 3 bases from V and 4 bases from J, with 9 bases between.

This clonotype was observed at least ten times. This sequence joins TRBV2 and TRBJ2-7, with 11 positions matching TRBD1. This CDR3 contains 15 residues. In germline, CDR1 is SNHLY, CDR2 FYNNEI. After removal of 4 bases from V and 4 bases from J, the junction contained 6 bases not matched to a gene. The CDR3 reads CASSGTGGRLYEQYF. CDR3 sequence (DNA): TGTGCCAGCAGTGGGACAGGGGGCCGCCTATACGAGCAGTACTTC.

The DNA for the CDR3 is TGTGCCAGCAGCCAGGCAGACAGGGCTAACTATGGCTACACCTTC. Amino acid sequence: CASSQADRANYGYTF. This sequence joins TRBV3-1 and TRBJ1-2; TRBD1 matches at 7 bases. The trim removed 3 bases at V and 0 bases at J, leaving 4 bases unmatched. The CDR3 spans 15 residues. Germline lookup yields CDR1 LGHDT and CDR2 YNNKEL (reference sequence).

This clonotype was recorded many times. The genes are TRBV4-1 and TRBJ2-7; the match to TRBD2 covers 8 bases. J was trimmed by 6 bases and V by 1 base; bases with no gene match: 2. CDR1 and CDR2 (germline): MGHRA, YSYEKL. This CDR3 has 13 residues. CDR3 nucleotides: TGCGCCAGCAGCCAAGCACGGGGGGGCGAGCAGTACTTC. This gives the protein CASSQARGGEQYF.

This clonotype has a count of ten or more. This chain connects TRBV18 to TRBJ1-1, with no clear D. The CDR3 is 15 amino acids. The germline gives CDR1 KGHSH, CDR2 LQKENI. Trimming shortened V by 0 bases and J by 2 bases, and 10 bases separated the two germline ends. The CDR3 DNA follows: TGTGCCAGCTCACCACCAGGGATTGGAAACACTGAAGCTTTCTTT. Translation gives CASSPPGIGNTEAFF.

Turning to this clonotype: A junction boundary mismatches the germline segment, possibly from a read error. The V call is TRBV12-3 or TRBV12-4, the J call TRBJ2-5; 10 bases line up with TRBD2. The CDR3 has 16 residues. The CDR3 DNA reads TGTGCCAGCAGCTTAGTCCTAGCGGGGGTGGAGGAGACCCAGTACTTC. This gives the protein CASSLVLAGVEETQYF.

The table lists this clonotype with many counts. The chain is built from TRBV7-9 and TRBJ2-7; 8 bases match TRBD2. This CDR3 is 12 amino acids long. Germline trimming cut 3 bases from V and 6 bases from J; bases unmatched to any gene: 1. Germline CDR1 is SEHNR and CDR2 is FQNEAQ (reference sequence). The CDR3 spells CASSFGGAEQYF. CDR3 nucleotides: TGTGCCAGCAGCTTCGGGGGGGCCGAGCAGTACTTC. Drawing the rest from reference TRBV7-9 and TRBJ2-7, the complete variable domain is DTGVSQNPRHKITKRGQNVTFRCDPISEHNRLYWYRQTLGQGPEFLTYFQNEAQLEKSRLLSDRFSAERPKGSFSTLEIQRTEQGDSAMYLCASSFGGAEQYFGPGTRLTVT.

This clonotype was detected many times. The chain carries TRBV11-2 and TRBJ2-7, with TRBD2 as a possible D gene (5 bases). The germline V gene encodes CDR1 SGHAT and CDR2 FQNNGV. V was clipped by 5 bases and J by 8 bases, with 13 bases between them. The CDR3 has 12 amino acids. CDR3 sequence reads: CASSARRDKQYF. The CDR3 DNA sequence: TGTGCCAGCAGCGCCCGCCGGGATAAGCAGTACTTC. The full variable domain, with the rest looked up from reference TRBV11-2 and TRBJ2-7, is EAGVAQSPRYKIIEKRQSVAFWCNPISGHATLYWYQQILGQGPKLLIQFQNNGVVDDSQLPKDRFSAERLKGVDSTLKIQPAKLEDSAVYLCASSARRDKQYFGPGTRLTVT.

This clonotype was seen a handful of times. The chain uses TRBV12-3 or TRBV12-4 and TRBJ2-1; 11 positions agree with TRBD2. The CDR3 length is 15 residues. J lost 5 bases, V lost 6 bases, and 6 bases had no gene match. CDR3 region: CASRAEGLADNEQFF. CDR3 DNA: TGTGCCAGCAGAGCAGAGGGACTAGCGGACAATGAGCAGTTCTTC.

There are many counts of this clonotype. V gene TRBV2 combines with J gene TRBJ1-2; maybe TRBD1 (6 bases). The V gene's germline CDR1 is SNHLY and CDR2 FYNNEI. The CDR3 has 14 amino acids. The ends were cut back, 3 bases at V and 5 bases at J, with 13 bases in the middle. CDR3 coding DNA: TGTGCCAGCAGTGATCGGGGGGCTGGTTATGGCTACACCTTC. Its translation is CASSDRGAGYGYTF. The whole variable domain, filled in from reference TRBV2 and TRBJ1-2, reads EPEVTQTPSHQVTQMGQEVILRCVPISNHLYFYWYRQILGQKVEFLVSFYNNEISEKSEIFDDQFSVERPDGSNFTLKIRSTKLEDSAMYFCASSDRGAGYGYTFGSGTRLTVV.

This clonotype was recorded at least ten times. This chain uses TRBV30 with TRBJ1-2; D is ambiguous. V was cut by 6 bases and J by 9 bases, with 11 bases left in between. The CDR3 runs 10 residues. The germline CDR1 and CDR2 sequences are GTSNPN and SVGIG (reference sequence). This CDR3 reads CACGRASYTF. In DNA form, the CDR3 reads TGTGCCTGTGGCCGAGCCAGCTACACCTTC.

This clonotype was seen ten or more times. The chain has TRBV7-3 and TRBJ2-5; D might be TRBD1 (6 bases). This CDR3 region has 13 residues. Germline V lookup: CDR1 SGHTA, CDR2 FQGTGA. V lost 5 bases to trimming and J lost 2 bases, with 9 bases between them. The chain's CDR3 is CASSPGQQETQYF. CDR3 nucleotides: TGTGCCAGCAGCCCGGGACAACAAGAGACCCAGTACTTC. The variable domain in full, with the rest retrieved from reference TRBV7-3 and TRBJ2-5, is GAGVSQTPSNKVTEKGKYVELRCDPISGHTALYWYRQSLGQGPEFLIYFQGTGAADDSGLPNDRFFAVRPEGSVSTLKIQRTERGDSAVYLCASSPGQQETQYFGPGTRLLVL.